Listed below are T cell receptor beta chains from one sample, sequenced in a study of regulatory dendritic cells for organ transplantation. Measured with immunoSEQ multiplex PCR; TCRdb has only the in-frame clones, and not every one. The table records fewer than 40,000 clones, approximately 90% of them present only once. What was sequenced was naive CD8+ T cells from blood. Every receptor here comes from a human donor in good health. The CDR3 runs from the conserved cysteine through the conserved F or W. The order of the fields is V gene, D gene, J gene, clone size, CDR3 protein, CDR3 DNA. A D gene is named only where the DNA matches it firmly. Clone size appears in some rows only: once, few, many, or a class for an expanded clone.

TRBV6-6	-	TRBJ1-2	-	CASTYVLGAYGYTF	TGTGCCAGCACTTACGTCCTGGGGGCCTATGGCTACACCTTC
TRBV13	-	TRBJ2-5	-	CASSLGTVQETQYF	TGTGCCAGCAGCTTAGGGACAGTGCAAGAGACCCAGTACTTC
TRBV20-1	TRBD2	TRBJ2-1	-	CRLAGNNEQFF	TGCAGACTAGCGGGAAACAATGAGCAGTTCTTC
TRBV9	-	TRBJ2-1	-	CASSRGGNEQFF	TGTGCCAGCAGCAGGGGGGGCAATGAGCAGTTCTTC
TRBV9	-	TRBJ1-3	-	CASSDPRGAYSGNTIYF	TGTGCCAGCAGCGACCCACGCGGGGCATACTCTGGAAACACCATATATTTT
TRBV4-1	-	TRBJ2-7	-	CASSQDRYLNYEQYF	TGCGCCAGCAGCCAAGATCGATACTTAAACTACGAGCAGTACTTC
TRBV27	TRBD1	TRBJ1-4	once	CASSFQGGFEKLFF	TGTGCCAGCAGTTTTCAGGGGGGGTTTGAAAAACTGTTTTTT
TRBV7-9	-	TRBJ1-2	-	CASSLVGEGRVFLTF	TGTGCCAGCAGCTTAGTCGGAGAGGGCAGGGTCTTTCTCACCTTC
TRBV2	-	TRBJ2-1	-	CASRDSPYEQFF	TGTGCCAGCCGGGACTCCCCATATGAGCAGTTCTTC
TRBV27	-	TRBJ1-1	once	CASSLARAAYTEAFF	TGTGCCAGCAGTTTGGCCCGTGCAGCGTACACTGAAGCTTTCTTT
TRBV12-1	-	TRBJ2-1	once	CASSWGPTGSYNEQFF	TGTGCCAGCAGCTGGGGTCCTACGGGGAGCTACAATGAGCAGTTCTTC
TRBV9	-	TRBJ2-7	-	CASSVGGSSYEQYF	TGTGCCAGCAGCGTAGGTGGATCCTCCTACGAGCAGTACTTC
TRBV7-8	-	TRBJ2-5	once	CASSFIQGLSETQYF	TGTGCCAGCAGCTTTATCCAGGGTCTCTCGGAGACCCAGTACTTC
TRBV19	-	TRBJ1-5	-	CASSVRDSNQPQHF	TGTGCCAGTAGTGTCCGGGACAGCAATCAGCCCCAGCATTTT
TRBV7-9	TRBD1	TRBJ1-2	few	CASSSGQGFYGYTF	TGTGCCAGCAGCTCGGGACAGGGGTTCTATGGCTACACCTTC
TRBV29-1	-	TRBJ1-2	-	CSVLKDSYYGYTF	TGCAGCGTTTTGAAGGACAGTTACTATGGCTACACCTTC
TRBV7-2	TRBD2	TRBJ2-1	-	CASSQGLAGGMTYNEQFF	TGTGCCAGCAGCCAAGGACTAGCGGGGGGTATGACCTACAATGAGCAGTTCTTC
TRBV30	-	TRBJ2-3	-	CAWSARTTDTQYF	TGTGCCTGGAGCGCCCGCACGACAGATACGCAGTATTTT
TRBV27	-	TRBJ1-1	-	CASSRSAVGVTEAFF	TGTGCCAGCAGTCGATCAGCCGTGGGGGTCACTGAAGCTTTCTTT